Below, 10 T cell receptor beta chains from the same sample are listed, as sequenced in a study of shared clonotypes between healthy human individuals. Clones were sequenced by immunoSEQ multiplex PCR, and TCRdb holds only the in-frame ones, with some missing. The repertoire holds about 2.2 million clones, 93% seen once, with more than 1.5% in the top ten. CD45RO-negative cells were positively selected for CCR7, leaving out terminally differentiated effector memory CD45RA+ cells. The sample taken for sequencing was naive CD8+ T cells from PBMCs. The receptors here all came from a man between 18 and 29 years old in good health. Some clones in this sample may be carry-over from other donors' samples.

The chain couples TRBV21-1 to TRBJ2-7; the table's D call of TRBD2 was not tested on the DNA. TRBV21-1 counts as a pseudogene. The CDR3 runs 18 residues. Here the CDR3 reads CASSSHSRGTGGPYEQYF. Written as DNA, the CDR3 is TGTGCCAGCAGCTCACATTCTCGAGGGACTGGCGGCCCCTACGAGCAGTACTTC.

The chain couples TRBV5-5 to TRBJ1-2; D might be TRBD1 (5 bases). This CDR3 spans 13 amino acids. V was clipped by 4 bases and J by 2 bases, with 9 bases between them. CDR1 is SGHKS, CDR2 YYEKEE, per germline (reference sequence). The CDR3 here is CASSPGQNYGYTF. CDR3 coding DNA: TGTGCCAGCAGCCCCGGACAAAACTATGGCTACACCTTC.

The chain recombines TRBV27 with TRBJ1-2; weak D call: TRBD1 (5 bases). V gave up 4 bases and J gave up 1 base, with 10 bases separating them. The CDR3 spans 14 residues. CDR1 MNHEY and CDR2 SMNVEV come from the germline V gene (reference sequence). CDR3 residues: CASSYRDGNYGYTF. DNA for the CDR3: TGTGCCAGCAGTTACCGGGACGGTAACTATGGCTACACCTTC.

This chain connects TRBV30 to TRBJ1-1, with D unclear. There are 10 residues in the CDR3. V was cut by 6 bases and J by 6 bases, with 8 bases left in between. The germline V gene has CDR1 GTSNPN and CDR2 SVGIG (reference sequence). The CDR3 is CACQGSEAFF. The DNA for the CDR3 is TGTGCCTGCCAAGGCTCTGAAGCTTTCTTT. Combining the CDR3 with reference TRBV30 and TRBJ1-1 gives the whole variable domain SQTIHQWPATLVQPVGSPLSLECTVEGTSNPNLYWYRQAAGRGLQLLFYSVGIGQISSEVPQNLSASRPQDRQFILSSKKLLLSDSGFYLCACQGSEAFFGQGTRLTVV.

The chain has TRBV29-1 and TRBJ1-2; D is unresolved. V lost 4 bases to trimming and J lost 0 bases, with 15 bases between them. The CDR3 consists of 15 residues. Germline CDR1 reads SQVTM; CDR2 reads ANQGSEA. CDR3 region: CSVAGASGANYGYTF. The CDR3 nucleotides read TGCAGCGTTGCTGGAGCGTCTGGAGCTAACTATGGCTACACCTTC. Supplemented by reference TRBV29-1 and TRBJ1-2, the full variable domain reads SAVISQKPSRDICQRGTSLTIQCQVDSQVTMMFWYRQQPGQSLTLIATANQGSEATYESGFVIDKFPISRPNLTFSTLTVSNMSPEDSSIYLCSVAGASGANYGYTFGSGTRLTVV.

This rearrangement joins TRBV7-8 to TRBJ2-4; 16 positions match TRBD2. The germline V gene encodes CDR1 SGHVS and CDR2 FQNEAQ. The CDR3 is made up of 20 amino acids. J was trimmed by 3 bases and V by 3 bases; bases with no gene match: 11. CDR3 bases: TGTGCCAGCAGCTTGGGACCGGGACTAGCGGGAGGGCCGGTCAAAAACATTCAGTACTTC. The encoded protein is CASSLGPGLAGGPVKNIQYF.

V usage is TRBV7-3 and J usage is TRBJ1-1; 7 nucleotides agree with TRBD1. The CDR3 is 18 residues long. CDR1 is SGHTA, CDR2 FQGTGA, per germline. The ends lost 3 bases at V and 6 bases at J; junction bases unmatched: 19. The DNA of the CDR3 is TGTGCCAGCAGCTTTACCTTAGCCATGACAGGGAGTATGGCTGAAGCTTTCTTT. Protein: CASSFTLAMTGSMAEAFF.

This clone was seen once. The CDR3 region is CASSLFTSGPMKAFF. The CDR3, as DNA: TGTGCCAGCAGCTTATTTACGTCAGGGCCCATGAAAGCTTTCTTT. The V gene is TRBV11-2, the J gene TRBJ1-1; D might be TRBD1 (5 bases). Germline V gene sequence: CDR1 SGHAT, CDR2 FQNNGV. The CDR3 spans 15 residues. The V end lost 2 bases, the J end lost 9 bases, and 19 bases lay between the germline ends.

The V and J genes are TRBV27 and TRBJ1-2; D ambiguous. V was pared by 3 bases and J by 4 bases, with 12 bases between. Germline V lookup: CDR1 MNHEY, CDR2 SMNVEV (reference sequence). The CDR3 is 14 amino acids. In nucleotides, the CDR3 is TGTGCCAGCAGTTTTCGTGGCCATGGCTATGGCTACACCTTC. It is translated as CASSFRGHGYGYTF.

This chain uses TRBV19 with TRBJ2-2, with 11 bases identical to TRBD1. The trim removed 8 bases at V and 7 bases at J, leaving 6 bases unmatched. Germline lookup yields CDR1 LNHDA and CDR2 SQIVND (reference sequence). The CDR3 contains 14 residues. The CDR3 DNA is TGTGCCAGTGGGGACAGGGGGAGTATCGGGGAGCTGTTTTTT. This codes for CASGDRGSIGELFF.